Listed below are T cell receptor beta chains from one sample, sequenced in a study. TCRdb passed the 5' RACE reads through MiXCR, listing each CDR3 protein once. The data contain roughly 60,000 distinct CDR3 sequences, roughly 25% of them singletons. Material: tumor-infiltrating Tregs sorted from the breast tumor. Receptors were obtained from a female donor with breast cancer. CDR3s include the opening cysteine and the closing phenylalanine or tryptophan. Fields, in order: J gene, D gene, clone size, V gene, CDR3 DNA, CDR3 protein. A D gene is named only where the DNA matches it firmly. Expanded clones get a size class; other rows say once, few or many, or leave the size out.

J: TRBJ1-1
D: .
size: many
V: TRBV7-2
DNA: TGTGCCAGCAGCTTAGCAACGGGGGGTGGGACTGAAGCTTTCTTT
CDR3: CASSLATGGGTEAFF

J: TRBJ1-1
D: TRBD1
size: .
V: TRBV12-3/TRBV12-4
DNA: TGTGCCAGCAGTCCCCAGACAGGGGATCACACTGAAGCTTTCTTT
CDR3: CASSPQTGDHTEAFF

J: TRBJ2-1
D: TRBD1
size: many
V: TRBV4-2
DNA: TGTGCCAGCAGCAGACAGGGGACGGAGAATGAGCAGTTCTTC
CDR3: CASSRQGTENEQFF

J: TRBJ2-7
D: .
size: .
V: TRBV3-1
DNA: TGTGCCAGCAGCCGAACCCCGCTAGCACTCGAGCAGTACTTC
CDR3: CASSRTPLALEQYF

J: TRBJ1-2
D: .
size: many
V: TRBV3-1
DNA: TGTGCCAGCGGAGGACAAACTAACTATGGCTACACCTTC
CDR3: CASGGQTNYGYTF

J: TRBJ1-1
D: .
size: few
V: TRBV5-1
DNA: TGCGCCAGCAGCTTGGGTCCGCGAAACACTGAAGCTTTCTTT
CDR3: CASSLGPRNTEAFF

J: TRBJ2-3
D: .
size: .
V: TRBV7-9
DNA: TGTGCCAGCAACCTAGGAGGGGGGAACACAGATACGCAGTATTTT
CDR3: CASNLGGGNTDTQYF

J: TRBJ1-5
D: .
size: .
V: TRBV12-3/TRBV12-4
DNA: TGTGCCAGCAGTCAGACTGGGCGCCGACAGCCCCAGCATTTT
CDR3: CASSQTGRRQPQHF

J: TRBJ2-1
D: .
size: many
V: TRBV5-1
DNA: TGCGCCAGCAGCTTGGGTCTTGGATACAATGAGCAGTTCTTC
CDR3: CASSLGLGYNEQFF

J: TRBJ2-1
D: .
size: .
V: TRBV5-1
DNA: TGCGCCAGCAGCACGGGCGGACAGTACAATGAGCAGTTCTTC
CDR3: CASSTGGQYNEQFF

J: TRBJ2-5
D: TRBD2
size: many
V: TRBV9
DNA: TGTGCCAGCAGCGTTAATAGCGGGGGGGCTTTTGAGACCCAGTACTTC
CDR3: CASSVNSGGAFETQYF

J: TRBJ2-3
D: .
size: .
V: TRBV11-1
DNA: TGTACCAGCAGCACCGAGGGTCTCACAGATACGCAGTATTTT
CDR3: CTSSTEGLTDTQYF

J: TRBJ1-2
D: .
size: few
V: TRBV5-6
DNA: TGTGCCAGCAGTCCCGACTCGGGCTATGGCTACACCTTC
CDR3: CASSPDSGYGYTF

J: TRBJ2-7
D: .
size: .
V: TRBV15
DNA: TGTGCCACCAGCAGAGGAGGCGGGACACACCCTTACGAGCAGTACTTC
CDR3: CATSRGGGTHPYEQYF

J: TRBJ2-2
D: TRBD2
size: .
V: TRBV6-2/TRBV6-3
DNA: TGTGCCAGCAGCCCTCCTAGCGGGAGGGGTACCGGGGAGCTGTTTTTT
CDR3: CASSPPSGRGTGELFF

J: TRBJ2-3
D: .
size: few
V: TRBV12-3/TRBV12-4
DNA: TGTGCCAGCAGTTTGGACGGGGCTAGCACAGATACGCAGTATTTT
CDR3: CASSLDGASTDTQYF

J: TRBJ2-3
D: .
size: few
V: TRBV5-1
DNA: TGCGCCAGCAGCTTGGGTGACGCGGGGACTTTTTCGTCAGATACGCAGTATTTT
CDR3: CASSLGDAGTFSSDTQYF

J: TRBJ1-3
D: .
size: many
V: TRBV4-1
DNA: TGCGCCAGCAGCCCCACTCAGGGCCCTGGAAACACCATATATTTT
CDR3: CASSPTQGPGNTIYF

J: TRBJ1-1
D: TRBD1
size: few
V: TRBV20-1
DNA: TGCAGTGCTAAAGGGACAGGGGGAATGAACACTGAAGCTTTCTTT
CDR3: CSAKGTGGMNTEAFF

J: TRBJ2-2
D: .
size: few
V: TRBV3-1
DNA: TGTGCCAGCAGCCAAGCAAGGGCGCCGAACACCGGGGAGCTGTTTTTT
CDR3: CASSQARAPNTGELFF

J: TRBJ1-5
D: TRBD1
size: many
V: TRBV20-1
DNA: TGCAGTGCCTACGGACAGGGAAGGGGCAATCAGCCCCAGCATTTT
CDR3: CSAYGQGRGNQPQHF

J: TRBJ2-4
D: .
size: .
V: TRBV6-1
DNA: TGTGCCAGCAGTTACGACCACGGAGAAAACATTCAGAACTTC
CDR3: CASSYDHGENIQNF

J: TRBJ2-2
D: TRBD1
size: few
V: TRBV27
DNA: TGTGCCAGCAGTTTCAGAGACAGGGGTTCCACCGGGGAGCTGTTTTTT
CDR3: CASSFRDRGSTGELFF

J: TRBJ1-2
D: .
size: few
V: TRBV11-2
DNA: TGTGCCAGCAGCTTAGATCCAGGAAATGGCTATGGCTACACCTTC
CDR3: CASSLDPGNGYGYTF